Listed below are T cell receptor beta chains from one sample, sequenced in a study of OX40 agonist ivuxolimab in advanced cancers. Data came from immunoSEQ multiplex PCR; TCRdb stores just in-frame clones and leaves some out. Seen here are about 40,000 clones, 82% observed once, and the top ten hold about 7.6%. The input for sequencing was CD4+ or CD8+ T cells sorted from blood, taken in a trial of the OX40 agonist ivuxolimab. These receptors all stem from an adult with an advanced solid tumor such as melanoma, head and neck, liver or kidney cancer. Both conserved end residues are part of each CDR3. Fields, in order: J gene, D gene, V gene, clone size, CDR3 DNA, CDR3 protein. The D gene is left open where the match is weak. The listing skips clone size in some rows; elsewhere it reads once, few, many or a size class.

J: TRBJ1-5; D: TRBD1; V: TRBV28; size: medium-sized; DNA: TGTGCCAGCAGGACCGTTACAGGGGGTGACAATCAGCCCCAGCATTTT; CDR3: CASRTVTGGDNQPQHF
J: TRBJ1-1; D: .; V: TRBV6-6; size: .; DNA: TGTGCCAGCAGTTACTCGACTTCGGGCACTGAAGCTTTCTTT; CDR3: CASSYSTSGTEAFF
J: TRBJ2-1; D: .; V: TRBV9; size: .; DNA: TGTGCCAGCAGCGACCAGACAGAATCCTACAATGAGCAGTTCTTC; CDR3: CASSDQTESYNEQFF
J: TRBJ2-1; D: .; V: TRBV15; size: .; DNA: TGTGCCACCAGCAGGGCCAGGGGATCTGAGCAGTTCTTC; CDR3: CATSRARGSEQFF
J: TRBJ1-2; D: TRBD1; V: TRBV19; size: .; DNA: TGTGCCAGTAGTCCCCTTGGGACAGGGGGCAGCTATGGCTACACCTTC; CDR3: CASSPLGTGGSYGYTF
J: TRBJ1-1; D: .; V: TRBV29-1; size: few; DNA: TGCAGCGGACCTTCGGGACTGGGCACTGAAGCTTTCTTT; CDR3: CSGPSGLGTEAFF
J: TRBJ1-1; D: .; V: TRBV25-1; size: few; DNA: TGTGCCAGCAGACGGGGGGGGAACACTGAAGCTTTCTTT; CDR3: CASRRGGNTEAFF
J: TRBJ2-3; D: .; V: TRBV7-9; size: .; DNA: TGTGCCAGCAGCTTGTCCTCCGGTGACGACCCGCAGTATTTT; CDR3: CASSLSSGDDPQYF
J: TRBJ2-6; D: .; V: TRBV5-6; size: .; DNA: TGTGCCAGCAGTCGAATATCTGGGGCCAACGTCCTGACTTTC; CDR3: CASSRISGANVLTF
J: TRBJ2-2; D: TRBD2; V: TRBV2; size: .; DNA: TGTGCCAGCAGGAAGACTAGCGGGGGCACCGGGGAGCTGTTTTTT; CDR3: CASRKTSGGTGELFF
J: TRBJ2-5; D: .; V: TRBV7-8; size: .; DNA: TGTGCCAGCAGCTGGCGCAGGGTCTCGAGAGAGACCCAGTACTTC; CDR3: CASSWRRVSRETQYF
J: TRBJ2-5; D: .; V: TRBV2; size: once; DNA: TGTGCCAGCAGTGCCGACAACCAAGAGACCCAGTACTTC; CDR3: CASSADNQETQYF
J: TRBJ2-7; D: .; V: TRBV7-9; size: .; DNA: TGTGCCAGCAGTAGGGGCTACGAGCAGTACTTC; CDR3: CASSRGYEQYF
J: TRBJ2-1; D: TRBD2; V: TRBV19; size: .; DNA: TGTGCCAGTAGTATCTTCGGGACTACCTACAATGAGCAGTTCTTC; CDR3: CASSIFGTTYNEQFF
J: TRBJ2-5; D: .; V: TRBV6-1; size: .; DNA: TGTGCCAGCAGCTTAGACCAAGAGACCCAGTACTTC; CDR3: CASSLDQETQYF
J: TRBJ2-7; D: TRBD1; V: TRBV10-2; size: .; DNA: TGCGCCAGCAGCCGGGACAGCCTGTACGAGCAGTACTTC; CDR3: CASSRDSLYEQYF
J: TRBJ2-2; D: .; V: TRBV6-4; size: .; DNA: TGTGCCAGCAGTGAGTTTGACGGTTTGCGCACCGGGGAGCTGTTTTTT; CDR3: CASSEFDGLRTGELFF
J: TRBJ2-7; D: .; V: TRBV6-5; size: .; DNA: TGTGCCAGCAGTTACTTGGGCTTTGGAGCTGGGGAGCAGTACTTC; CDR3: CASSYLGFGAGEQYF
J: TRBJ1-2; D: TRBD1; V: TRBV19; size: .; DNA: TGTGCCAGTAGTGCCCAATCAACAGGGGGCAGTGGCTACACCTTC; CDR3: CASSAQSTGGSGYTF
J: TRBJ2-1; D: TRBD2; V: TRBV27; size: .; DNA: TGTGCCAGCAGTTTATGGGCTAGCGGCTCCTACAATGAGCAGTTCTTC; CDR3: CASSLWASGSYNEQFF
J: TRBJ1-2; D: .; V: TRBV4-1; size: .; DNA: TGCGCCAGCAGCCAAGGTCCGGGGGAACGCTATGGCTACACCTTC; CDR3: CASSQGPGERYGYTF
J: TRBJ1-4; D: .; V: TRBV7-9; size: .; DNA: TGTGCCAGCAGCTTGTTTGAGAATCTACGAGAAAAACTGTTTTTT; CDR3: CASSLFENLREKLFF